This record covers a single T cell receptor beta chain. Only a few counts were recorded for this clone. Its antigen is unknown. Per-nucleotide qualities are absent, and no much larger clonotype sits a single base away. Libraries were constructed by the immunoSEQ multiplex PCR assay. A mixture of 60 forward primers for TCR Vbeta segments and 13 reverse primers for TCR Jbeta segments was used in the multiplex PCR. Amplification of the CDR3 region of rearranged TCR beta genes was performed with a multiplex PCR assay on genomic DNA. On the Illumina HiSeq System, the amplified TCR beta libraries were sequenced as 87-base-pair reads. The original methods were these. In a later analysis, tens of millions of unique TCR beta chains were counted across the 500 to 850 repertoires, and roughly 11 million of these chains were shared by at least two donors. Raw reads were error-corrected and collapsed into unique sequences with a nearest-neighbor algorithm that merged closely related sequences to remove PCR and sequencing errors. To assign V, D and J gene segments, CDR3 sequences were aligned to IMGT reference sequences. Each retained sequence needed at least a six-nucleotide match to both a V gene segment and a J gene segment. Rearrangements were classified as productive when the CDR3 lacked stop codons and remained in frame with V and J, and all other rearrangements were classified as non-productive. CDR3 was defined according to IMGT convention as the region running from the second conserved V-encoded cysteine to the conserved J-encoded phenylalanine. Sequences without an unambiguous match to a single V gene segment were excluded from the earlier analysis of about 630 of the donors. In an earlier analysis of several hundred of the donors, a V segment was called functional when productive rearrangements were above 56.7%, and segregating when the standard deviation between donors exceeded 5%. A statistical classification framework was built to diagnose cytomegalovirus status from the catalog of TCR beta chain sequences. In a later analysis, TCR nucleotide sequences were compared against IMGT/GENE-DB human TR gene sequences so that V and J genes could be assigned. In a later analysis, CDR3 sequences and most-parsimonious VDJ recombination scenarios were assigned using the TCRdist pipeline. A later analysis defined each TCR beta chain by its CDR3 amino acid sequence plus V-gene family, and excluded reads lacking a unique V-gene family. A later analysis removed 500 to 650 highly shared, low-generation-probability nucleotide sequences to deal with suspected cross-contamination and a sequencing artifact. For each public chain, a later analysis derived a clonal expansion index from normalized ranks of inferred template counts within each repertoire. A later analysis computed generation probabilities with a VDJ recombination model fitted to out-of-frame rearrangements, and checked the results against IGoR. In a later analysis, TCR-TCR, TCR-HLA and TCR-CMV co-occurrence was scored with hypergeometric tests, and a repertoire-size bias correction was applied to TCR pairs. A later analysis estimated false discovery rates by permuting HLA or CMV assignments 20 times. In a later analysis, co-occurring TCRs were grouped using DBSCAN, and TCRdist sequence similarity was added for clustering within HLA-allele-positive subsets. For co-occurrence clustering, repertoires with fewer than 30,000 or more than 120,000 public chains were excluded, along with roughly five repertoires with anomalous nucleotide sharing. TCRdb's version of the immuneACCESS table is confined to in-frame rearrangements and falls short of the full clone set. An unresolved V gene accounts for under half of the shortfall where checked; the remainder is of unknown origin. That table is the source of V, J and clone size, and D and trimming were worked out from the DNA. The table for this sample lists some 150,000 clones; about 8.9% of them were counted only once. The ten largest clones add up to approximately 1.9% of the sample.

The cohort was made up of hundreds of healthy bone marrow donors. All cohort members were sampled while nominally healthy, although unrecorded immune exposures were likely present. The donor was CMV seronegative and was included in the group of a few hundred seronegative cohort members. Each donor provided a peripheral blood sample, and peripheral blood mononuclear cells were used for TCR beta sequencing. The Qiagen DNeasy Blood Extraction Kit was used to extract genomic DNA from the blood cell samples. Deletion took 6 bases off V and 3 bases off J, with a span of 12 bases between the germline ends. Spanning cysteine to phenylalanine, the CDR3 consists of 14 amino acids. The retained sequence is limited to the CDR3, 42 bases, with the frame set at the first base. The germline V gene supplies CDR1 MNHEY and CDR2 SVGAGI. The sample belongs to a study of cytomegalovirus exposure and HLA in healthy donors (dated by TCRdb to about 2017). For the study in its entirety: An earlier analysis of some 550 of the donors reported approximately 290 Gb of sequence data and some 120 million unique TCR beta sequences from some 180 million T cells. Four or five DR-DQ haplotypes were treated as single units for association and clustering because of strong linkage in the cohort. The number of typed donors differed by locus: roughly 620-630 for A, B, C, DRB1 and DQB1; 522 for DQA1; fewer than 610 for DPA1; and about 450 for DPB1. Rather than drawing on any new phenotypic data, the later analysis identified candidate immune exposures from TCR beta sequences and the way those sequences occurred across donors. The aim of the study was to test whether cataloging public T cell receptors could identify signatures of past pathogen exposure. Among around 400 genotyped donors of the cohort, an average of roughly 240,000 unique TCR beta nucleotide sequences were sequenced per donor, roughly 18% of them non-productive. To decide whether each TCR beta V gene segment behaved as functional or pseudogenic, an earlier analysis of approximately 590 of the donors relied on high-throughput TCR beta sequencing. A later analysis re-examined previously published TCR beta repertoires from 610 or so donors and added high-resolution HLA genotyping to investigate patterns of TCR occurrence. The study combined high-throughput TCR immunosequencing, statistical association of individual TCRs with disease status, and machine learning to predict cytomegalovirus infection status. The study profiled the T cell repertoires of under 700 subjects by immunosequencing and related them to cytomegalovirus serostatus. HLA typing included class I and class II loci at four-digit resolution. Of the roughly 410 genotyped donors, 80% to 90% were placed in the genetic ancestry cluster associated with self-reported Caucasian donors. All discovery cohort repertoires had been generated using a single sequencing platform. Roughly 310 gigabases of sequencing data and 80 million or so unique TCR sequences were included in an early release covering about 600 HLA-typed donors. A later genetic analysis took genome-wide SNP genotypes for about three fifths of the roughly 700 donors and used that subset as a discovery cohort. Donor age, sex, ethnicity and CMV serostatus were collected together with the repertoire data. Besides the first cohort of more than 650 subjects, a separate validation cohort made up of 120 different subjects was used. Findings and caveats that apply to the study as a whole: A total of fewer than 200 TCR beta chains were listed by the study as associated with cytomegalovirus. A further reported finding was that TCR beta sequences accurately predicted the HLA-A and HLA-B alleles for most subjects in the first cohort. In a later genetic analysis, a missense DCLRE1C variant was associated with V-gene and J-gene trimming of TCR beta chains, and the association was replicated in an independent cohort. Strong co-occurrence of HLA alleles, especially DR and DQ, made assigning TCR associations to individual alleles difficult. A later analysis found that HLA-associated TCR beta chains were more clonally expanded and had lower generation probabilities than equally common non-associated chains. The earlier analysis of a few hundred of the donors excluded roughly 17 rarely observed V segments, including chromosome 9 orphons, because counts were too low. In a later analysis, the rate of TCR association differed among HLA loci, with DRB1 alleles having the most associated TCRs and HLA-C alleles having the fewest. Correlated functional status among segregating V segments might be attributable to linkage disequilibrium, but an unknown experimental factor could not be ruled out. A group of highly shared sequence variants was considered likely to be a technical artifact of the sequencing pipeline. CMV serostatus was the only immune exposure information available for the cohort. Some IMGT-functional V segments, including TRBV6-2 and TRBV6-3, could not be told apart with the 87-base-pair reads, so those segments were excluded. Sequencing depth was assumed to be roughly uniform across donors in the presence/absence analyses, though that assumption may not hold. A later analysis found that most CMV-associated TCR beta chains appeared HLA-restricted, with HLA associations seemingly driven largely by CMV exposure. In an earlier analysis of 587 of the donors, most TCR beta V segments were observed in productive rearrangements about 87% or about 30% of the time, broadly matching IMGT annotations. The classifier was reported to diagnose cytomegalovirus status with high specificity and sensitivity in both the original cohort and the validation cohort. Specific HLA alleles were associated with more than 15,000 TCR beta sequences at a false discovery rate of 0.05 in a later analysis. In a later analysis, several top co-occurrence clusters were reported to appear linked to parvovirus B19, influenza, CMV and Epstein-Barr virus. Only TCR beta chains were sequenced in this cohort, and the absence of alpha or paired-chain data limited detectable features. Most TCR sequences were seen in very few donors, while some public TCRs were found in many individuals. In vitro tests confirmed that a few of the cytomegalovirus-associated TCR beta chains recognize cytomegalovirus antigens. It was suggested by the authors that the approach could potentially be generalized to other disease states and immunological phenotypes. Because HLA typing was unavailable for some donors at each locus, only the typed subset was used in association tests. In a later genetic analysis, fewer N-insertions in productive TCRs were reported among donors in an Asian-associated ancestry cluster than the roughly 640-donor mean.

The chain couples TRBV6-5 to TRBJ1-3; 6 matching bases give a weak D call of TRBD1. The material sequenced was PBMCs. This TCR was recovered from a middle-aged man in good health and CMV-seronegative. The DNA is TGTGCCAGCAGACAGACAGGTTTTGGAAACACCATATATTTT. It specifies CASRQTGFGNTIYF.